Listed below are T cell receptor beta chains from one sample, sequenced in a study of CD8 T cells in Susac syndrome. Via MiXCR, TCRdb re-called the immunoSEQ multiplex PCR reads, giving one row per CDR3 protein. This sample carries around 130,000 distinct CDR3 sequences, around 94% of them seen once, and the ten largest clones take 0.095% to 0.15%. Sequenced sample: CD4+ T cells from PBMCs. Every receptor here comes from a human donor with multiple sclerosis. Each CDR3 is given with its conserved first and last residue. A D gene is named only where the DNA matches it firmly. Not all rows give a size; the values are once, few, many and, for expanded clones, a class.

size	D	V	J	CDR3	DNA
once	NA	TRBV2	TRBJ2-1	CASKPGSYNEQFF	TGTGCCAGCAAACCCGGCTCCTACAATGAGCAGTTCTTC
NA	NA	TRBV3-1	TRBJ1-1	CASSQYSMNTEAFF	TGTGCCAGCAGCCAATATAGCATGAACACTGAAGCTTTCTTT
NA	NA	TRBV7-2	TRBJ2-5	CASSLVFEETQYF	TGTGCCAGCAGCTTAGTGTTCGAAGAGACCCAGTACTTC
NA	NA	TRBV6-2/TRBV6-3	TRBJ1-4	CASSPGQELSTNEKLFF	TGTGCCAGCAGCCCGGGACAAGAACTCTCAACTAATGAAAAACTGTTTTTT
NA	NA	TRBV7-8	TRBJ1-1	CASSPGLRMNTEAFF	TGTGCCAGCAGCCCGGGACTGAGAATGAACACTGAAGCTTTCTTT
NA	NA	TRBV5-6	TRBJ2-5	CASSSTLGTLEAQYF	TGTGCCAGCAGCTCCACTCTCGGGACACTTGAGGCCCAGTACTTC
NA	NA	TRBV7-9	TRBJ2-5	CASSRGETQYF	TGTGCCAGCAGTCGTGGCGAGACCCAGTACTTC
NA	NA	TRBV5-1	TRBJ2-3	CASSLAMNTQYF	TGCGCCAGCAGCTTGGCAATGAATACGCAGTATTTT
NA	NA	TRBV6-5	TRBJ2-2	CASSYLPGDTGELFF	TGTGCCAGCAGCTACCTTCCAGGAGACACCGGGGAGCTGTTTTTT
NA	NA	TRBV7-9	TRBJ2-5	CASILQGREGPQYF	TGTGCCAGCATCCTACAGGGCAGAGAAGGGCCCCAGTACTTC
NA	TRBD2	TRBV28	TRBJ2-1	CASSPGLAGSNEQFF	TGTGCCAGCAGTCCGGGACTAGCGGGGTCCAATGAGCAGTTCTTC
NA	NA	TRBV7-2	TRBJ1-2	CASSLGRGYDYGYTF	TGTGCCAGCAGCTTAGGGCGAGGGTACGACTATGGCTACACCTTC
NA	NA	TRBV12-3/TRBV12-4	TRBJ2-7	CASSPPRGLAPSYEQYF	TGTGCCAGCAGTCCCCCGCGCGGGCTTGCCCCCTCCTACGAGCAGTACTTC
NA	NA	TRBV5-6	TRBJ1-1	CASSWGRKEAFF	TGTGCCAGCAGCTGGGGGAGAAAGGAAGCTTTCTTT
NA	NA	TRBV13	TRBJ1-5	CASSLAAGFSNQPQHF	TGTGCCAGCAGCTTAGCAGCGGGGTTTAGCAATCAGCCCCAGCATTTT
NA	NA	TRBV2	TRBJ2-2	CASLPGGTGELFF	TGTGCCAGCCTCCCCGGCGGCACCGGGGAGCTGTTTTTT
NA	NA	TRBV4-1	TRBJ1-6	CASSQSQGAGNSPLHF	TGCGCCAGCAGCCAATCACAGGGAGCGGGGAATTCACCCCTCCACTTT
NA	TRBD2	TRBV4-3	TRBJ2-5	CASSQGQREGYQETQYF	TGCGCCAGCAGCCAAGGACAAAGGGAGGGGTACCAAGAGACCCAGTACTTC
NA	NA	TRBV15	TRBJ1-2	CATSARGSGIYGYTF	TGTGCCACCAGCGCCCGAGGGTCAGGTATCTATGGCTACACCTTC
NA	TRBD1	TRBV29-1	TRBJ2-7	CSAGTGAYEQYF	TGCAGCGCCGGGACAGGGGCTTACGAGCAGTACTTC